Shown below are 2 T cell receptor beta chains from a single sample sequenced in a study of cytomegalovirus exposure and HLA in healthy donors. The study ran its PCR with 60 Vbeta and 13 Jbeta primers. Some clones are missing from TCRdb's copy, which holds only in-frame ones; the method was immunoSEQ multiplex PCR. Altogether approximately 110,000 clones are present, around 78% being singletons, with the ten largest covering about 4.4%. The sequenced sample was PBMCs. The receptors originated from a man in his sixties in good health and CMV-seropositive.

The gene calls are TRBV15 and TRBJ2-2; D uncertain. V was trimmed by 0 bases and J by 6 bases, leaving 5 bases between them. This CDR3 spans 13 amino acids. Germline values: CDR1 LNHNV, CDR2 YYDKDF (reference sequence). The DNA for the CDR3 is TGTGCCACCAGCAGAGATCTCTCCGGGGAGCTGTTTTTT. Protein product: CATSRDLSGELFF.

This chain links TRBV6-1 with TRBJ1-2; D is uncertain. V was clipped by 1 base and J by 3 bases, with 12 bases between them. CDR1 is MNHNS and CDR2 is SASEGT in the germline V gene. This CDR3 has 15 amino acids. CDR3 sequence reads: CASSEGLGAYYGYTF. CDR3 DNA sequence: TGTGCCAGCAGTGAAGGTTTAGGAGCCTACTATGGCTACACCTTC.